A selection of T cell receptor beta chains follows, all from one sample in a study of blood T cells in healthy people across ages. TCRdb reprocessed the 5' RACE reads via MiXCR and lists one record per CDR3 protein. The top ten hold about 20% of the sample, which has about 730,000 distinct CDR3 sequences, more than 40% seen once. Sequencing used blood. The receptors derive from a woman in her sixties in good health. Each CDR3 is given with its conserved first and last residue. A D gene is named only where the DNA matches it firmly. Not every row has a clone size; where given, it reads once, few, many or a size class.

>TRBD1|few|TRBJ2-7|TRBV19
CASSSGQGLYEQYF
TGTGCCAGTAGTTCGGGACAGGGGCTGTACGAGCAGTACTTC
>.|many|TRBJ2-1|TRBV12-5
CASGLAHGEQFF
TGTGCTAGTGGTTTGGCCCACGGAGAGCAGTTCTTC
>TRBD1|few|TRBJ1-1|TRBV6-5
CASRNRGRTEAFF
TGTGCCAGCCGAAACAGGGGCAGAACTGAAGCTTTCTTT
>.|few|TRBJ2-7|TRBV3-1
CASSPSGDEQYF
TGTGCCAGCAGCCCCAGTGGGGACGAGCAGTACTTC
>.|.|TRBJ1-3|TRBV10-3
CAIADRVLSSSGNTIYF
TGTGCCATAGCAGACCGGGTTCTCTCGAGCTCTGGAAACACCATATATTTT
>.|.|TRBJ2-7|TRBV29-1
CSVGLGGSYEQYF
TGCAGCGTTGGCCTGGGGGGCTCCTACGAGCAGTACTTC
>TRBD1|.|TRBJ1-6|TRBV5-1
CASSSQGANSPLHF
TGCGCCAGCAGCTCCCAGGGGGCTAATTCACCCCTCCACTTT
>.|.|TRBJ2-3|TRBV9
CASSVGGSPSTDTRYF
TGTGCCAGCAGCGTAGGGGGTAGTCCAAGCACGGATACGCGGTATTTT
>TRBD2|.|TRBJ2-7|TRBV7-9
CASSLRTSGSRNEQYF
TGTGCCAGCAGCTTACGGACTAGCGGTTCGAGAAATGAGCAGTACTTC
>.|few|TRBJ1-5|TRBV5-1
CASSLEGLDQPQHF
TGCGCCAGCAGCTTGGAAGGGTTGGACCAGCCCCAGCATTTT
>.|.|TRBJ2-7|TRBV6-5
CASSLSVGGPYEQYF
TGTGCCAGCAGTTTGAGTGTGGGGGGGCCCTACGAGCAGTACTTC
>.|.|TRBJ2-7|TRBV27
CASSLGLPGADQYF
TGTGCCAGCAGTTTGGGACTCCCTGGGGCAGATCAGTACTTC
>TRBD2|.|TRBJ2-1|TRBV12-3/TRBV12-4
CASSLLAGPNEQFF
TGTGCCAGCAGTCTTCTAGCGGGACCCAATGAGCAGTTCTTC
>.|.|TRBJ1-3|TRBV9
CASSVTPGDSGNTIYF
TGTGCCAGCAGCGTAACTCCGGGAGACTCTGGAAACACCATATATTTT
>.|.|TRBJ2-6|TRBV12-3/TRBV12-4
CASTQIGSGANVLTF
TGTGCCAGCACCCAAATCGGCTCTGGGGCCAACGTCCTGACTTTC
>.|.|TRBJ1-2|TRBV12-3/TRBV12-4
CASSPFGAGYTF
TGTGCCAGCAGCCCATTCGGGGCTGGCTACACCTTC
>.|many|TRBJ2-7|TRBV29-1
CSAVGVSYEQYF
TGCAGCGCGGTAGGGGTTTCCTACGAGCAGTACTTC
>.|once|TRBJ1-2|TRBV5-6
CASSPGTIHGYTF
TGTGCCAGCAGCCCCGGGACTATCCATGGCTACACCTTC
>TRBD2|.|TRBJ2-1|TRBV3-1
CASSQGRTSGRGQETQFF
TGTGCCAGCAGCCAAGGAAGAACTAGCGGGAGGGGGCAAGAGACCCAGTTCTTC
>.|few|TRBJ2-1|TRBV9
CASSDPRYYNEQFF
TGTGCCAGCTCGGACCCACGATACTACAATGAGCAGTTCTTC
>.|few|TRBJ2-3|TRBV6-6
CASSYRRGSSTDTQYF
TGTGCCAGCAGTTACCGCAGGGGCTCTAGCACAGATACGCAGTATTTT
>.|few|TRBJ2-5|TRBV4-2
CASSQAGERQETQYF
TGTGCCAGCAGCCAAGCGGGCGAACGCCAAGAGACCCAGTACTTC
>TRBD1|.|TRBJ2-1|TRBV27
CASSQRQGSYNEQFF
TGTGCCAGCAGTCAACGACAGGGATCCTACAATGAGCAGTTCTTC
>.|.|TRBJ2-5|TRBV28
CASSFFRQIEETQYF
TGTGCCAGCAGTTTCTTTAGGCAGATAGAAGAGACCCAGTACTTC
>TRBD2|.|TRBJ2-7|TRBV6-1
CASRSLSGTSGLPRAQYF
TGTGCCAGCAGAAGCCTCTCCGGGACTAGCGGTCTACCCAGAGCGCAGTACTTC
>.|.|TRBJ2-7|TRBV19
CASSMGLGIYEQYF
TGTGCCAGTAGTATGGGACTGGGGATATACGAGCAGTACTTC
>.|few|TRBJ2-3|TRBV5-1
CASSADPNQPDTQYF
TGCGCCAGCAGCGCGGACCCTAATCAGCCAGATACGCAGTATTTT
>.|few|TRBJ2-7|TRBV27
CASSLSGTQNYEQYF
TGTGCCAGCAGTTTATCGGGGACACAAAACTACGAGCAGTACTTC
>TRBD2|few|TRBJ2-7|TRBV7-2
CASSLVFGTSVLYEQYF
TGTGCCAGCAGCTTAGTCTTCGGGACTAGCGTCCTGTACGAGCAGTACTTC
>.|.|TRBJ1-5|TRBV7-3
CASSISPGDRQHF
TGTGCCAGCAGCATATCTCCGGGGGACCGCCAGCATTTT
>.|many|TRBJ2-3|TRBV29-1
CSVGAGSAADTQYF
TGCAGCGTTGGAGCCGGGAGCGCAGCAGATACGCAGTATTTT
>.|.|TRBJ2-4|TRBV15
CATSREGWQGENIQYF
TGTGCCACCAGCAGAGAAGGGTGGCAGGGCGAAAACATTCAGTACTTC
>.|.|TRBJ1-5|TRBV12-3/TRBV12-4
CASKGQLAQPQHF
TGTGCCAGCAAGGGGCAGTTGGCCCAGCCCCAGCATTTT
>.|.|TRBJ2-3|TRBV7-9
CASTYSQDTQYF
TGTGCCAGCACCTACTCCCAAGATACGCAGTATTTT
>TRBD2|few|TRBJ2-7|TRBV18
CASSPKLAGDERYEQYF
TGTGCCAGCTCACCGAAATTAGCGGGAGATGAGAGGTACGAGCAGTACTTC
>TRBD2|.|TRBJ2-5|TRBV5-1
CTSSTGTSGTKTQYF
TGCACCAGCAGCACAGGGACTAGCGGGACGAAGACCCAGTACTTC
>TRBD1|few|TRBJ2-1|TRBV7-3
CASRPGQGASYNEQFF
TGTGCCAGCAGGCCTGGACAGGGGGCCTCCTACAATGAGCAGTTCTTC
>TRBD2|.|TRBJ2-1|TRBV28
CASSTGLAWNEQFF
TGTGCCAGCAGCACGGGACTAGCGTGGAATGAGCAGTTCTTC
>.|.|TRBJ2-1|TRBV6-5
CASSPVGAFEQFF
TGTGCCAGCAGTCCCGTAGGAGCCTTTGAGCAGTTCTTC
>TRBD2|many|TRBJ2-1|TRBV7-2
CASSFRVAGDEQFF
TGTGCCAGCAGCTTCCGAGTAGCGGGAGATGAGCAGTTCTTC
>TRBD2|few|TRBJ2-5|TRBV5-8
CASSLKRGGSETQYF
TGTGCCAGCAGCTTGAAGCGGGGGGGCAGTGAGACCCAGTACTTC
>TRBD2|.|TRBJ2-7|TRBV20-1
CSARRAGVYEQYF
TGCAGTGCTAGACGAGCGGGAGTATACGAGCAGTACTTC
>.|.|TRBJ2-7|TRBV11-2
CASSRVAEPYSYEQYF
TGTGCCAGCAGCCGAGTGGCAGAACCTTACTCCTACGAGCAGTACTTC
>TRBD2|.|TRBJ2-3|TRBV11-2
CASSFRLAGGSTDTQYF
TGTGCCAGCAGCTTCCGACTAGCGGGGGGGAGCACAGATACGCAGTATTTT
>.|.|TRBJ2-7|TRBV4-2
CASSQDPGLSYEQYF
TGTGCCAGCAGCCAAGATCCAGGCCTCTCCTACGAGCAGTACTTC
>TRBD1|.|TRBJ1-2|TRBV11-2
CASSSGQGVSGYTF
TGTGCCAGCAGCTCAGGACAGGGGGTTTCTGGCTACACCTTC
>.|few|TRBJ1-2|TRBV7-9
CASTAGNGYTF
TGTGCCAGCACGGCGGGGAACGGCTACACCTTC